This TCR beta chain emerged from a study of blood T cell repertoires in COVID-19. Background on the study: Samples taken during acute and convalescent COVID-19 were collected in the United States, Italy and Spain. Nucleic acid was either cDNA or gDNA, and it came from T cells, B-cell-depleted T cells, or PBMCs.

Original processing notes: Counts of nucleated cells, estimated from reference gene primer amplification, were obtained. Profiling relied on immunoSEQ multiplex PCR, and the TCRdb table lists in-frame clones only, not all of them. V, J and clone size are taken as reported in that table, and D and trimming were inferred from the DNA itself. The table has just under 150,000 clones, 84% seen once; the top ten hold about 5.1%. The J segment lost 2 bases and the V segment lost 2 bases, leaving 24 bases of the junction unmatched. From germline, CDR1 is SGHRS and CDR2 YFSETQ. This CDR3 contains 23 residues.

This receptor was identified in a human donor in a cohort sampled during active COVID-19. Input material: peripheral blood. The rearrangement links TRBV5-1 to TRBJ2-3; 12 bases line up with TRBD1. The CDR3 reads CASSFPGQGANKRMGSDTDTQYF. The CDR3 coding sequence is TGCGCCAGCAGCTTTCCGGGACAGGGGGCGAATAAGCGAATGGGTTCTGACACAGATACGCAGTATTTT.